The TCR beta chain under discussion was sequenced for a study of blood T cell repertoires in COVID-19 (dated by TCRdb to about 2020). With regard to the full study: The collaborator samples originated in the United States, Italy and Spain and spanned the acute and convalescent phases of COVID-19. The material from the prospective study consisted of cDNA or gDNA derived from T cells, B-cell-depleted T cells, or PBMCs. A freely available public database, intended as a resource for researchers studying the immune response to SARS-CoV-2, is where the repertoires were released. Subjects who had been exposed to COVID-19, were actively infected with it, or had recovered from it provided the deeply sampled blood TCRbeta repertoires that made up the dataset. HLA class I and class II types, where available, came from metadata supplied by the sample provider rather than from assay-based typing. The sample metadata nearly always contained a de-identified subject ID, COVID-19 status, age in years and sex. The samples were drawn from two sources: the first 160 participants of the ongoing ImmuneRACE study, and 1,254 subjects contributed by 6 global collaborators.

In Seattle, one collaborating source enrolled patients while the infection was active and tracked those patients longitudinally over the course of disease. The collaborating institutions used their own protocols to collect whole blood in K2EDTA tubes. For TCRbeta analysis, collaborator samples were shipped as frozen whole blood, as isolated PBMCs, or as DNA extracted from either sample type. Points on this clone: Its target antigen remains unknown. One base away there is no much larger clone; base qualities are not given.

Clipping removes 3 bases from V and 7 bases from J, with 12 as the unmatched junction base count. Including the terminal cysteine and phenylalanine, the CDR3 comprises 16 residues. The DNA shown is the 48-base CDR3, in frame from base 1. The germline V gene encodes CDR1 SGHNT and CDR2 YENEEA. TCRbeta CDR3 regions were amplified from genomic DNA using the immunoSEQ Assay, a bias-controlled multiplex PCR. Concerning the study's data processing: The number of nucleated cells in each sample was estimated by amplification of reference gene primers within the assay. Sequence reads were collapsed and filtered to measure the absolute abundance of every unique TCRbeta CDR3 rearrangement. For each sample, productive Simpson clonality was calculated as the square root of Simpson's diversity index over productive rearrangements. The immuneACCESS repertoire file appears here via TCRdb, limited to in-frame rearrangements. These files lack a portion of the clones; in checked studies, under half of the deficit traces to unresolved V genes, and the cause of the others is not known. V and J calls and clone size come straight from that table; D and trimming were deduced from the DNA. Recorded for this sample are tens of thousands of clones; roughly nine tenths of them occurred a single time. Around 45% of the sample lies in the top ten.

The investigation overall reported the following: The quantity of clinical and demographic metadata differed by source and by participant and was supplied without curation.

This sequence uses TRBV11-3 and TRBJ1-1, with 9 bases matching TRBD1. Material: peripheral blood. The sequence was obtained from a woman in her sixties or seventies with COVID-19, enrolled during active disease. In nucleotides, the sequence is TGTGCCAGCAGCTTCTTTTTTCAGGACAGGGGAGATGAAGCTTTCTTT. Its translation is CASSFFFQDRGDEAFF.